These 19 T cell receptor beta chains share one sample of origin, sequenced in a study of response to subunit inactivated influenza vaccine (dated by TCRdb to about 2018). Receptors were amplified or captured by RT-PCR. Instrument used: Illumina HiSeq 2500. TCRdb reanalyzed the raw reads on its own, using fastp at Q25 for trimming and MiXCR for clone calling, and kept in-frame beta chains. Each entry is one CDR3 protein sequence, shown with its most common DNA and genes. This sample lists about 540,000 distinct CDR3 sequences; less than 25% were detected once. The top ten clones comprise about 3% of the sample. These data also featured in a second study, about T cells expressing NK-cell markers. The second study's authors report: The TCR beta cDNA libraries were made using 5'RACE template switching, a step that added both a universal primer site and unique molecular identifiers.

The material sequenced was CD4+ T cells sorted from PBMCs, taken about 11 days after vaccination. These receptors were taken from a man between 50 and 59 years old who received an inactivated influenza vaccine. Donor details come from another sample of the same person, matched by shared clones.

This clonotype was seen a few times. V is TRBV11-2 and J is TRBJ2-7, with 9 bases identical to TRBD1. The CDR3 sequence is 14 residues long. J was trimmed by 8 bases and V by 5 bases; bases with no gene match: 10. Germline loops: CDR1 SGHAT, CDR2 FQNNGV. CDR3 sequence (DNA): TGTGCCAGCAGCCCCGGGACAGGGAGCTCTAAGCAGTACTTC. Its protein product is CASSPGTGSSKQYF.

A few counts support this clonotype. At one boundary the junction diverges from the germline segment, which might be a read error. In DNA, the CDR3 is TGCAGTGCCAGAGACAGGGGGGTTCGGGCCAACGTCCTGACTTTC. Translating gives CSARDRGVRANVLTF. J is TRBJ2-6 and V is TRBV20-1; 9 positions match TRBD1. The CDR3 covers 15 residues. The germline gives CDR1 DFQATT, CDR2 SNEGSKA (reference sequence).

Only a few counts were recorded for this clonotype. The junction departs from germline at one end; a sequencing error may be responsible. V and J are TRBV5-1 and TRBJ2-5, with D possibly TRBD1 on 6 matching bases. Germline V gene sequence: CDR1 SGHRS, CDR2 YFSETQ. The CDR3 runs to 13 residues. The CDR3 region is CASSLGGGEAQYF. The CDR3, as DNA: TGCGCCAGCAGCTTGGGAGGGGGAGAGGCCCAGTACTTC.

The chain employs TRBV11-2 and TRBJ1-6; 7 nucleotides agree with TRBD1. CDR1 is SGHAT, CDR2 FQNNGV, per germline. The ends lost 5 bases at V and 8 bases at J; junction bases unmatched: 3. This CDR3 contains 13 residues. CDR3 coding DNA: TGTGCCAGCAGCGACAGGGAGGATTCACCCCTCCACTTT. Encoded protein: CASSDREDSPLHF.

This clonotype was detected only a few times. This chain joins TRBV7-2 and TRBJ2-1; 8 bases agree with TRBD2. Germline trimming cut 5 bases from V and 9 bases from J; bases unmatched to any gene: 9. The CDR3 has 14 residues. Germline V lookup: CDR1 SGHTA, CDR2 FQGNSA. The DNA for the CDR3 is TGTGCCAGCAGCCGAGGCGTAGCGGGAATTGAGCAGTTCTTC. This codes for CASSRGVAGIEQFF.

The V gene is TRBV7-8, the J gene TRBJ2-1, with a possible D match to TRBD1 (5 bases). Germline CDR1 is SGHVS and CDR2 is FQNEAQ. The CDR3 is 16 residues long. Trimming cost V 5 bases and J 9 bases, with 23 bases left between them. Written as DNA, the CDR3 is TGTGCCAGCAGCATTTCTACTTCTTTAGGGGCGACTGAGCAGTTCTTC. It specifies CASSISTSLGATEQFF.

This chain joins TRBV6-2 or TRBV6-3 and TRBJ2-2, with 12 nucleotides matching TRBD2. This CDR3 comprises 14 residues. V gave up 6 bases and J gave up 4 bases; unmatched junction bases: 0. Germline CDR1 is MNHEY and CDR2 is SVGEGT. This chain's CDR3 is CASRLAGGTGELFF. The DNA for the CDR3 is TGTGCCAGCAGACTAGCGGGGGGCACCGGGGAGCTGTTTTTT.

The CDR3 reads CAISGPDLPYGYTF. CDR3 nucleotide sequence: TGTGCCATCTCCGGGCCCGATTTGCCCTATGGCTACACCTTC. The chain recombines TRBV10-3 with TRBJ1-2; D is unresolved. Trimming cost V 8 bases and J 4 bases, with 17 bases left between them. This CDR3 comprises 14 residues. Looked up from germline, CDR1 is ENHRY and CDR2 is SYGVKD.

The gene calls are TRBV12-3 or TRBV12-4 and TRBJ2-7, with D unresolved. The V and J ends lost 6 bases and 0 bases respectively, with 18 bases between them. CDR3 length equals 16 residues. The CDR3 region is CASSPRKQTNSYEQYF. The CDR3 DNA reads TGTGCCAGCAGCCCGCGAAAGCAGACGAACTCCTACGAGCAGTACTTC.

This clonotype has just a few counts. This chain joins TRBV6-6 and TRBJ1-5; D call uncertain. V was pared by 7 bases and J by 3 bases, with 10 bases between. This CDR3 spans 13 amino acids. Germline values: CDR1 MNHNY, CDR2 SVGAGI (reference sequence). The CDR3 loop is CASTDGNNQPQHF. Written as DNA, the CDR3 is TGTGCCAGCACCGACGGAAACAATCAGCCCCAGCATTTT.

The chain uses TRBV6-2 or TRBV6-3 and TRBJ2-3; weak D call: TRBD1 (6 bases). Per the germline V gene, CDR1 is MNHEY and CDR2 is SVGEGT. There are 17 residues in the CDR3. V was cut by 4 bases and J by 2 bases, with 19 bases left in between. The DNA for the CDR3 is TGTGCCAGCAGTTCCTATAAGACAGGACCATACACAGATACGCAGTATTTT. It codes for CASSSYKTGPYTDTQYF.

This clonotype was counted at least ten times. The CDR3 DNA reads TGTGCCAGCAGTCCGTCCCGGGACAGGAGCTCCTACAATGAGCAGTTCTTC. Encoded protein: CASSPSRDRSSYNEQFF. The chain uses TRBV12-3 or TRBV12-4 and TRBJ2-1; 8 bases match TRBD1. Trimming at V came to 5 bases and at J to 0 bases, leaving 9 bases not matched to a gene. The CDR3 is made up of 17 amino acids.

This clonotype was observed many times. The chain is built from TRBV27 and TRBJ1-1; D possibly corresponds to TRBD1 (5 bases). The CDR3 contains 14 residues. V was cut by 7 bases and J by 0 bases, with 12 bases left in between. CDR1 is MNHEY and CDR2 is SMNVEV in the germline V gene (reference sequence). CDR3 DNA: TGTGCCAGCAAGGAAACAGGATTGAACACTGAAGCTTTCTTT. Protein sequence: CASKETGLNTEAFF.

As to this clonotype: A much larger clone differs by one base, so this may be a read error. The chain joins TRBV7-2 to TRBJ2-3; 8 bases are shared with TRBD2. CDR3 length: 13 residues. From germline, CDR1 is SGHTA and CDR2 FQGNSA. V dropped 4 bases and J dropped 4; count of bases not matched to a gene: 1. CDR3 DNA sequence: TGTGCCAGCAGCTGGACTAGCCCAGATACGCAGTATTTT. Residues: CASSWTSPDTQYF.

The chain links TRBV5-1 to TRBJ2-2; possibly TRBD1 or TRBD2 for D (5 bases each). V gave up 0 bases and J gave up 5 bases, with 17 bases separating them. The CDR3 has 17 residues. From germline, CDR1 is SGHRS and CDR2 YFSETQ. The CDR3 DNA sequence: TGCGCCAGCAGCTTGGCCCGGGGCGGAAGTGGAACCGGGGAGCTGTTTTTT. Its translation: CASSLARGGSGTGELFF. Full variable domain (rest looked up from reference TRBV5-1 and TRBJ2-2): KAGVTQTPRYLIKTRGQQVTLSCSPISGHRSVSWYQQTPGQGLQFLFEYFSETQRNKGNFPGRFSGRQFSNSRSEMNVSTLELGDSALYLCASSLARGGSGTGELFFGEGSRLTVL.

This clonotype turned up a few times. The gene calls are TRBV11-2 and TRBJ2-1; TRBD2 aligns across 14 bases. After removal of 5 bases from V and 10 bases from J, the junction contained 10 bases not matched to a gene. The germline gives CDR1 SGHAT, CDR2 FQNNGV. This CDR3 region has 16 residues. The CDR3 DNA reads as TGTGCCAGCAGCAAGACTCCGGGACTAGCGGGGGAGGAGCAGTTCTTC. Amino acid sequence: CASSKTPGLAGEEQFF.

CDR3 region: CASSYRDEQFF. Here the CDR3 DNA reads TGTGCCAGCAGCTACCGGGATGAGCAGTTCTTC. The chain joins TRBV7-2 to TRBJ2-1, with unresolved D. The V and J ends lost 4 bases and 8 bases respectively, with 6 bases between them. The CDR3 is 11 residues long. CDR1 and CDR2 (germline): SGHTA, FQGNSA. Full variable domain (remainder filled in from reference TRBV7-2 and TRBJ2-1): GAGVSQSPSNKVTEKGKDVELRCDPISGHTALYWYRQSLGQGLEFLIYFQGNSAPDKSGLPSDRFSAERTGGSVSTLTIQRTQQEDSAVYLCASSYRDEQFFGPGTRLTVL.

This chain uses TRBV6-1 with TRBJ1-5; possibly TRBD1 for D (6 bases). V lost 6 bases and J lost 0, with 12 bases in between. Germline values: CDR1 MNHNS, CDR2 SASEGT. The CDR3 runs to 15 residues. In DNA form, the CDR3 reads TGTGCCAGCAGACAGGGTCTTCATAGCAATCAGCCCCAGCATTTT. Translation gives CASRQGLHSNQPQHF.

The table lists this clonotype with a few counts. The chain links TRBV11-2 to TRBJ2-1; D perhaps matches TRBD1 (6 bases). Trimming stripped 3 bases from V and 4 bases from J, with 16 bases between. CDR1 and CDR2 (germline): SGHAT, FQNNGV. The CDR3 totals 16 residues. The CDR3: CASSFLTHGQYNEQFF. The DNA of the CDR3 is TGTGCCAGCAGCTTCCTTACCCACGGACAGTACAATGAGCAGTTCTTC.